The next 18 T cell receptor beta chains were all read from a single sample in a study of cytomegalovirus exposure and HLA in healthy donors. The PCR had 60 Vbeta and 13 Jbeta primers. TCRdb keeps only in-frame clones here, not all; method: immunoSEQ multiplex PCR. Of approximately 79,000 clones listed, 60% to 85% are singletons. The sequencing sample was made of PBMCs. The receptors were sampled from a boy between 10 and 17 years old in good health and CMV-seronegative.

In this sample, this clone turned up a few times. As DNA, the CDR3 is TGTGCCACGTCTCCGGGACTGCCCACAGATACGCAGTATTTT. This encodes CATSPGLPTDTQYF. The rearrangement uses TRBV15 and TRBJ2-3; D perhaps matches TRBD2 (6 bases). Trimming pared 9 bases from V and 2 bases from J, leaving 15 bases between. The CDR3 has 14 residues. Germline loops: CDR1 LNHNV, CDR2 YYDKDF (reference sequence).

The rearrangement links TRBV4-3 to TRBJ1-2; possibly TRBD1 for D (5 bases). Germline CDR1 reads LGHNA; CDR2 reads YSLEER. This CDR3 comprises 16 residues. Between the trimmed V and J ends, which lost 0 bases and 7 bases, there was a span of 18 bases. For the CDR3, the DNA is TGCGCCAGCAGCCAAGATCCCCCCCCCGGACATTTTGGCTACACCTTC. Its translation is CASSQDPPPGHFGYTF.

This clone was detected only once. This sequence joins TRBV15 and TRBJ2-3; 7 bases fit TRBD2. The J segment lost 5 bases and the V segment lost 5 bases, leaving 7 bases of the junction unmatched. Germline V gene lookup returns CDR1 LNHNV and CDR2 YYDKDF (reference sequence). The length of the CDR3 is 14 residues. CDR3 in amino acids: CATSQLAGVDTQYF. The CDR3 coding sequence is TGTGCCACCAGCCAATTAGCGGGTGTAGATACGCAGTATTTT.

On this clone itself: The junction departs from the called germline gene at one end, perhaps through a read error. This chain uses TRBV20-1 with TRBJ1-1, with D possibly being TRBD1 (5 bases). This CDR3 is built from 9 residues. The germline gives CDR1 DFQATT, CDR2 SNEGSKA (reference sequence). DNA for the CDR3: TGCAGTGCTAGACCAACAGGCCCCTGG. Amino acid sequence: CSARPTGPW.

A few counts support this clone. The J gene is TRBJ1-4, the V gene TRBV5-4; 9 bases agree with TRBD1. CDR3 size: 14 residues. J gave up 7 bases and V 4 bases, and 5 bases lay outside the gene matches. Germline lookup yields CDR1 SGHNT and CDR2 YYREEE (reference sequence). CDR3 DNA: TGTGCCAGCAGCACCGGGACAGGGAGTGAAAAACTGTTTTTT. It specifies CASSTGTGSEKLFF.

There are a few counts of this clone. The chain combines TRBV27 with TRBJ2-1; no clear D gene. With 3 bases removed from V and 5 bases from J, the gap between germline ends came to 8 bases. This CDR3 is built from 13 residues. From germline, CDR1 is MNHEY and CDR2 SMNVEV (reference sequence). CDR3 region: CASSFAENNEQFF. CDR3 coding DNA: TGTGCCAGCAGTTTCGCAGAAAACAATGAGCAGTTCTTC.

The chain uses TRBV5-1 and TRBJ1-1; D is perhaps TRBD1 (6 bases). CDR1 is SGHRS, CDR2 YFSETQ, per germline. The length of the CDR3 is 14 residues. Trimming shortened V by 4 bases and J by 5 bases, and 15 bases separated the two germline ends. DNA of the CDR3: TGCGCCAGCAGCCGAGGAACAGGGCTGACTGAAGCTTTCTTT. It specifies CASSRGTGLTEAFF.

V gene TRBV30 combines with J gene TRBJ1-1; D may be TRBD1 (5 bases). Trimming took 2 bases from V and 0 from J, leaving 7 bases between them. The CDR3 totals 13 residues. Germline CDR1 and CDR2: GTSNPN and SVGIG (reference sequence). The CDR3 sequence is CAWSLDMNTEAFF. CDR3 DNA: TGTGCCTGGAGTCTGGACATGAACACTGAAGCTTTCTTT.

The chain has TRBV7-9 and TRBJ1-2, with TRBD1 matching 9 bases. Per germline, CDR1 SEHNR and CDR2 FQNEAQ (reference sequence). This CDR3 is built from 15 residues. J lost 3 bases, V lost 4 bases, and 6 bases had no gene match. The CDR3 region is CASSSERDRDYGYTF. As DNA, the CDR3 is TGTGCCAGCAGCTCGGAAAGGGACAGGGACTATGGCTACACCTTC.

The rearrangement uses TRBV9 and TRBJ2-1; possibly TRBD2 for D (6 bases). V gave up 5 bases and J gave up 8 bases, with 20 bases separating them. Germline lookup yields CDR1 SGDLS and CDR2 YYNGEE. CDR3 length equals 15 residues. The CDR3 DNA follows: TGTGCCAGCAGTGCTTATGGGGACGGAGGGGATGAGCAGTTCTTC. Translated, it gives CASSAYGDGGDEQFF. Variable domain in full (rest from reference TRBV9 and TRBJ2-1): DSGVTQTPKHLITATGQRVTLRCSPRSGDLSVYWYQQSLDQGLQFLIQYYNGEERAKGNILERFSAQQFPDLHSELNLSSLELGDSALYFCASSAYGDGGDEQFFGPGTRLTVL.

The V call is TRBV7-2, the J call TRBJ2-5; 8 positions match TRBD1. This CDR3 has 13 amino acids. Germline CDR1 reads SGHTA; CDR2 reads FQGNSA. Germline trimming cut 5 bases from V and 5 bases from J; bases unmatched to any gene: 4. The CDR3 DNA follows: TGTGCCAGCAGCCGACAGGGGATGGAGACCCAGTACTTC. Translation gives CASSRQGMETQYF. The full variable domain, its missing parts supplied by reference TRBV7-2 and TRBJ2-5, is GAGVSQSPSNKVTEKGKDVELRCDPISGHTALYWYRQSLGQGLEFLIYFQGNSAPDKSGLPSDRFSAERTGGSVSTLTIQRTQQEDSAVYLCASSRQGMETQYFGPGTRLLVL.

The chain uses TRBV13 and TRBJ1-6; perhaps TRBD1 as D (5 bases). This CDR3 has 14 amino acids. V lost 0 bases to trimming and J lost 10 bases, with 10 bases between them. In germline, CDR1 is PRHDT, CDR2 FYEKMQ (reference sequence). CDR3 amino acids: CASSLGQGNSPLHF. The CDR3 nucleotides read TGTGCCAGCAGCTTAGGTCAGGGAAACTCACCCCTCCACTTT.

The J gene is TRBJ1-3, the V gene TRBV19; D is undetermined. Germline lookup yields CDR1 LNHDA and CDR2 SQIVND (reference sequence). Deletions cut 3 bases from V and 4 bases from J, with 7 bases between. This CDR3 comprises 13 residues. The CDR3 DNA sequence: TGTGCCAGTAGTATGGCTTCCGGAAACACCATATATTTT. Protein: CASSMASGNTIYF.

This clone was observed a handful of times. V and J are TRBV29-1 and TRBJ2-1; no clear D gene. This CDR3 is built from 11 residues. Germline CDR1 reads SQVTM; CDR2 reads ANQGSEA. V was pared by 3 bases and J by 3 bases, with 3 bases between. The CDR3 nucleotides read TGCAGCGTTGATAGCTACAATGAGCAGTTCTTC. This sequence encodes CSVDSYNEQFF.

The chain has TRBV18 and TRBJ2-7, with TRBD2 as a possible D gene (6 bases). V was cut by 4 bases and J by 3 bases, with 10 bases left in between. From germline, CDR1 is KGHSH and CDR2 LQKENI. The CDR3 is 13 residues long. The CDR3 coding sequence is TGTGCCAGCTCACACGGGACTGGCTACGAGCAGTACTTC. Amino acids: CASSHGTGYEQYF.

This rearrangement joins TRBV4-3 to TRBJ1-2; 11 bases fit TRBD1. The CDR3 extends over 15 amino acids. Losses at the gene ends were 2 bases for V and 7 bases for J; bases not matched to a gene: 6. CDR1 is LGHNA and CDR2 is YSLEER in the germline V gene. CDR3 residues: CASSQPGQGVSGYTF. The CDR3 DNA sequence: TGCGCCAGCAGCCAACCGGGACAGGGGGTCAGTGGCTACACCTTC.

The CDR3 sequence: CASSLDPTSANTEAFF. The CDR3 DNA is TGTGCCAGCAGCCTAGACCCGACGTCCGCGAACACTGAAGCTTTCTTT. The gene calls are TRBV5-4 and TRBJ1-1, with D hard to call. CDR1 and CDR2 (germline): SGHNT, YYREEE (reference sequence). Trimming stripped 4 bases from V and 1 base from J, with 17 bases between. The CDR3 runs to 16 residues.

The chain joins TRBV27 to TRBJ1-2; D unresolved. Per germline, CDR1 MNHEY and CDR2 SMNVEV (reference sequence). This CDR3 region has 11 residues. Trimming pared 7 bases from V and 4 bases from J, leaving 7 bases between. CDR3 nucleotide sequence: TGTGCCAGCATTTTCTCCTATGGCTACACCTTC. Protein product: CASIFSYGYTF.